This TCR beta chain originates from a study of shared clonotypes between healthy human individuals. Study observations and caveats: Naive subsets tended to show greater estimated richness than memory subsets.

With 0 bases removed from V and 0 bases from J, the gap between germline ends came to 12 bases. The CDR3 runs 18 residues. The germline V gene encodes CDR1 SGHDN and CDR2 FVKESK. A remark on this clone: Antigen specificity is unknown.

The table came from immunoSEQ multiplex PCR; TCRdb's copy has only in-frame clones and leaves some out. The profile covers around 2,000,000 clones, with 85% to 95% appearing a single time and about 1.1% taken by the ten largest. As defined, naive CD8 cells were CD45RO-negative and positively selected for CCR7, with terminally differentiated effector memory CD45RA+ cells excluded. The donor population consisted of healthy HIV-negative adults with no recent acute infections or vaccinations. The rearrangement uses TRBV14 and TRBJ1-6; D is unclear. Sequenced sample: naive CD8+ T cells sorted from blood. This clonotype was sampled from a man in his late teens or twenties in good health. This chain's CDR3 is CASSQDWSTSSYNSPLHF. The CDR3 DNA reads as TGTGCCAGCAGCCAAGATTGGAGCACGAGCTCCTATAATTCACCCCTCCACTTT. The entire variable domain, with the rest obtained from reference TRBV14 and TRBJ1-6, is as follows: EAGVTQFPSHSVIEKGQTVTLRCDPISGHDNLYWYRRVMGKEIKFLLHFVKESKQDESGMPNNRFLAERTGGTYSTLKVQPAELEDSGVYFCASSQDWSTSSYNSPLHFGNGTRLTVT.